This T cell receptor (beta chain) was observed in a study of T cell clusters in autoimmune cytopenias. TRB was amplified by touch-down multiplex PCR, primer pools A and B combined. TCRdb re-analyzed the multiplex PCR reads; it lists each CDR3 protein once, without DNA. The sample is made up of several hundred distinct CDR3 sequences, and the top ten hold under 30% of it. The CDR3 contains 16 residues. The germline V gene encodes CDR1 KGHSH and CDR2 LQKENI. A note on this clonotype: Its antigen remains unidentified.

Roughly 38,000 genome equivalents of blood DNA were amplified for TRB. Findings and caveats of the study: Primary autoimmune cytopenia patients appeared to lack physiological T cell clusters present in healthy donors. No experiment has yet validated the function of the T cell clusters defined in silico. No cluster-lack signature appeared between secondary cytopenia and chronic lymphocytic leukemia patients, apparently due to lymphoma masking. TRB repertoire shifts in secondary cytopenia and chronic lymphocytic leukemia mostly reflected lymphoma, not autoimmunity.

The specimen sequenced was peripheral blood. The chain uses TRBV18 and TRBJ2-5; the D gene TCRdb calls, TRBD2, cannot be checked with no DNA. This TCR came from a human donor with an autoimmune cytopenia or autoimmune hepatitis (not recorded which). The CDR3 spells CASSSSFGLDGETQYF.